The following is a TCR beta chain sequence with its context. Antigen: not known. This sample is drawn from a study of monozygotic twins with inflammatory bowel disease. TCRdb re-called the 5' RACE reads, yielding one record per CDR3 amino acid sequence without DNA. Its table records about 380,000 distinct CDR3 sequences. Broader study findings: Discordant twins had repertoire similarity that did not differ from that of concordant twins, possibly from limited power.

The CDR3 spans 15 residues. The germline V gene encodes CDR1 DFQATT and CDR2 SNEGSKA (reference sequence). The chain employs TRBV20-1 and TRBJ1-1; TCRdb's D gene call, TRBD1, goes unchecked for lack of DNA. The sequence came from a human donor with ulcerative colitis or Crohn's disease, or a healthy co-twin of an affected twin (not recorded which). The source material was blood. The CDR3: CSAGNLKNRGTEAFF.